This T cell receptor beta chain was found in a study of blood T cells in healthy people across ages. CDR3 length equals 14 residues. Germline CDR1 reads MNHEY; CDR2 reads SMNVEV (reference sequence). The V segment lost 6 bases and the J segment 7 bases; nucleotides outside the gene matches: 6. Using a J-beta primer mix together with a sample-barcoded 5' primer, a second PCR was run for roughly 7 to 11 cycles. Carrying 12 random nucleotides, a template-switch adaptor labeled each individual cDNA molecule. TCRdb reprocessed the 5' RACE reads via MiXCR and lists one record per CDR3 protein. Of roughly 800,000 distinct CDR3 sequences listed, roughly 25% are singletons. These data also featured in a second study, about T cells of mothers and their children.

This TCR came from a boy younger than 18 in good health. Input material: blood. The chain uses TRBV27 and TRBJ1-4, with 9 bases matching TRBD1. The CDR3 DNA follows: TGTGCCAGCAGACAGGGGGCGGGAGGTGAAAAACTGTTTTTT. Encoded protein: CASRQGAGGEKLFF.